Given below is one T cell receptor beta chain in context. This clonotype was seen more than once but under ten times. Its antigen is not yet known. It has no much larger one-base neighbor in the sample; base qualities were not kept. The CDR3 numbers 12 residues from cysteine through phenylalanine. Just CDR3 DNA is preserved here, 36 bases in frame from base 1. Relative to germline, V is 8 bases shorter and J is 5 bases shorter, with 12 bases between their ends. The germline V gene gives CDR1 as SNHLY and CDR2 as FYNNEI. To prepare the library, multiplex PCR was applied. The sequencing machine was an Illumina HiSeq 4000. CDR3 regions were amplified by Arm-PCR with iRepertoire HTBI primers to construct TCR beta libraries. Before sequencing, the PCR products went through gel purification. For the original study's pipeline: A total of 60 to 80 TRBV and 14 TRBJ segments were identified across samples and were used for gene usage analysis of CDR3 amino acid clonotypes. Filtered high-quality paired reads were merged into contigs using COPE and FqMerger. BLAST was used to align contigs to IMGT TRBV, TRBD and TRBJ reference genes, with CDR3 defined following IMGT. Highly expanded clones were defined as clonotypes with a frequency above 0.1%. Shannon entropy served as the measure of repertoire diversity, while the Gini coefficient captured V-J evenness. A clonotype was considered public if more than one individual shared it. In-frame beta chains were kept once TCRdb had trimmed the public reads at Q25 with fastp and called clones with MiXCR. Each CDR3 protein gets just one entry, which takes the most common genes and DNA from the rows behind it. The V and J calls come from TCRdb's annotation, not from the publication. The sample table lists about 330,000 distinct CDR3 sequences, 15% to 20% of them with a count of one. 20% to 25% of the sample comes from the top ten.

The sample originates from a study of regulatory T cells in long-lasting Graves disease (dated by TCRdb to 2020 to 2022). In terms of the full investigation: Antithyroid drugs had been taken for less than 3 months by newly diagnosed Graves' disease patients. This study used TCR sequencing and RNA sequencing of peripheral blood to compare persistent Graves' disease patients against newly diagnosed Graves' disease patients. The study was registered as a clinical trial and conducted in China. TCR sequencing covered some 13 persistent and approximately 20 newly diagnosed Graves' disease patients, around 33 samples in total. On the study overall, not on this receptor specifically: Only peripheral blood was studied, because thyroid tissue, the primary lesion, was inaccessible. Persistent disease showed preferential use of TRBV28, TRBJ1-2 and TRBJ2-5, whereas newly diagnosed disease favored TRBV20-1 and TRBJ2-1. Compared with newly diagnosed patients, patients with persistent Graves' disease had lower TCR Shannon entropy and fewer highly expanded clones, which suggests clonal expansion. Sequencing and analysis were restricted to the TCR beta chain. The authors noted that the small sample size was a limitation that may lower accuracy. Patients with persistent disease shared more public clonotypes (approximately 2,500) than newly diagnosed patients did (around 980).

The time point label corresponds to: newly diagnosed GD, antithyroid drugs for less than 3 months. RNA was extracted from PBMCs in TRIzol for both TCR sequencing and RNA sequencing. The diagnosis of Graves' disease was made according to American Thyroid Association guidelines. The patients came from an endocrinology department in Xi'an, China. Each patient gave 7.5 to 10 milliliters of peripheral blood, collected in an EDTA anticoagulant tube. Ficoll Paque Plus density gradient separation was used to isolate PBMCs, and no additional T cell sorting was done. An Agilent 2100 Bioanalyzer and agarose gel were used to check RNA quality, while a NanoDrop 2000 measured RNA concentration. This same sample was also taken into another study, of T cells in Graves' hyperthyroidism and ophthalmopathy. As noted in the second study: Stable Graves' hyperthyroidism was defined as no progression to ophthalmopathy during 18 months of follow-up. Hyperthyroidism patients were aged 18 to 65 years and newly diagnosed, with disease duration of less than 2 months. Any patient with an uncontrolled infection, another autoimmune disease, pregnancy or lactation was excluded. Diagnoses were based on clinical symptoms, serum thyroxine and TRAb, thyroid ultrasound and orbital computed tomography. For the first round of RT-PCR on the TCR CDR3, the HTBI primer set was used together with the Qiagen OneStep RT-PCR kit. Most expanded thyroid clonotypes (frequency above 0.001) were also detected in blood, a finding suggesting that blood repertoires may reflect thyroid immune responses. Ophthalmopathy was separated from stable hyperthyroidism by a 13 V-J signature model, with just over 85% sensitivity and approximately 84% specificity obtained in cross-validation and 80%/75% obtained in testing. In validation, progression to ophthalmopathy was predicted by the model with 70.59% sensitivity and roughly 72% specificity, a median of around 5.9 months before onset. A discovery cohort of about a hundred patients, 43 with Graves' ophthalmopathy and 55 to 60 with stable Graves' hyperthyroidism, was used to find distinguishing TCR V-J signatures. Whether ophthalmopathy could be predicted prospectively was tested in an independent validation cohort made up of about 18 hyperthyroidism patients plus 17 patients who later progressed to ophthalmopathy. For training and testing, the 100 or so patients in the discovery cohort were randomly divided in a 7:3 ratio. The study also compared thyroid tissue and blood T-cell repertoires from 5 to 7 Graves' hyperthyroidism patients. After sampling, hyperthyroidism patients received methimazole starting at 30 mg daily, and ophthalmopathy patients received high-dose intravenous methylprednisolone. Libraries were constructed in a second round of multiplex PCR, after which size selection and purification were performed. The libraries were sequenced on an Illumina HiSeq2000 using paired-end 100 bp reads. SOAPnuke was used to process the raw data, with reads discarded if the reads contained adapters or uncalled bases, had a mean Phred below 15, or lacked an exact constant-primer or identifier match. COPE v1.2.5 was used to merge high-quality paired reads, and clonotypes were defined as unique nucleotide sequences. Clonotypes were aligned to IMGT TRBV, TRBD and TRBJ reference segments using MiTCR v1.1. The analysis was restricted to V-J combinations with a frequency above 0.0001, which together covered 99.2% of the repertoires. The TCS score was defined as F50 (clonal expansion) divided by E x V (chaos), with BLOSUM62-based TCRdist calculated between CDR3 peptides within each V-J. Welch's t-statistics and random forest reduced some 510 V-J features to 10 to 15, which were used in a naive Bayes classifier (R e1071). Sample size was not statistically predetermined, and investigators were not blinded to group allocation. The paper reports TCR Vbeta CDR3 sequencing of more than 120 peripheral blood samples: 40 to 45 ophthalmopathy, roughly 74 hyperthyroidism and approximately 17 progressor patients.

This sequence was found in a woman in her late teens or twenties with Graves disease. Donor details come from another sample of the same person, matched by shared clones. This sequence uses TRBV2 and TRBJ1-1, with a tentative D gene TRBD1 over 5 matching bases. The sample here was peripheral blood mononuclear cells (PBMCs), taken at new diagnosis, from a patient treated with antithyroid drugs. The CDR3 here reads CASSGRATEAFF. The nucleotide sequence is TGTGCCAGCTCGGGCAGGGCGACTGAAGCTTTCTTT. The full variable domain, with segments outside the CDR3 supplied by the reference TRBV2 and TRBJ1-1 proteins, appears as EPEVTQTPSHQVTQMGQEVILRCVPISNHLYFYWYRQILGQKVEFLVSFYNNEISEKSEIFDDQFSVERPDGSNFTLKIRSTKLEDSAMYFCASSGRATEAFFGQGTRLTVV.